This T cell receptor beta chain appears in the sequencing data of a study of tumor-infiltrating lymphocytes in primary liver carcinoma (dated by TCRdb to 2016 to 2017). In the study overall: Surgical resection was performed in China between 2015 and 2016 on about 5 patients with histopathologically diagnosed primary liver carcinoma. The five patients, three men and two women aged 30 to 69 years, had hepatocellular carcinoma (four) or combined HCC and intrahepatic cholangiocarcinoma (one). The tumors of the five patients were staged as T1-T3 N0M0, with maximum diameters ranging from roughly 4.2 to 10 cm. Samples yielded roughly 3.65 to 7.5 million productive TCRbeta reads; read depth did not differ significantly between tissue types. TCRbeta repertoire sequencing, expression microarrays and whole-exome sequencing were combined in the study across five regions of each liver tumor, with adjacent normal tissue and blood also included. TCRbeta repertoire sequencing covered approximately 35 specimens from 5 patients: roughly 25 tumor regions, 5 adjacent noncancerous liver tissues and 5 peripheral blood samples. Repertoires from technical replicates were highly reproducible, with mean shared-clone rates roughly 0.86 and correlation coefficients above 0.98. What the study reported, not specific to this receptor: Compared with blood, tumors had a significantly larger share of the repertoire taken up by the top 250 clones (p = 0.039). Because only the TCR beta chain was sequenced and unpaired alpha chains were not captured, true repertoire diversity is likely underestimated. Only a few patients were included in the study, and the authors note that the findings should be validated in a larger study. Bulk unsorted samples precluded comparing CD4+ and CD8+ T cell repertoires. Repertoire overlap was found to be higher between tumor regions (mean around 35%) than between tumor-adjacent (roughly 17%) or tumor-blood (around 15%) pairs, consistent with antigen-driven expansion.

Blood RNA was extracted from unsorted whole blood with TRIzol reagent; germline DNA came from the DNeasy Blood & Tissue kit. Chronic HBV infection was present in the patients, and the patients were treatment-naive at sampling. Before surgery, approximately 4.3 milliliters of peripheral blood were drawn into K2EDTA tubes. About this clonotype: Its antigen is not yet known. Qualities for individual bases were not recorded, and no much larger clone is one base off.

Trimming costs V 10 bases and J 5 bases, and their ends lie 21 bases apart. Based on the germline V gene, the CDR1 and CDR2 sequences are SGHVS and FQNEAQ. Spanning cysteine to phenylalanine, the CDR3 consists of 15 amino acids. Of the read, only the CDR3 DNA is kept; its 45 bases are in frame from base 1. Starting from roughly 500 ng total RNA, TCRbeta-specific cDNA was produced by reverse transcription with a constant-region primer and ProtoScript II reverse transcriptase. The TCRbeta libraries were prepared through three rounds of nested multiplex PCR following a slightly modified ARM-PCR procedure. Each of the first two PCR rounds ran for nine to eleven cycles and used multiplex TRBV1-TRBV30 forward primers together with a Cbeta reverse primer. Sample barcodes and Illumina adapters were added in a final 25-cycle PCR with Deep VentR polymerase. Amplicons of 200-500 bp were gel-purified with a QIAquick gel extraction kit before sequencing. An Illumina HiSeq 2500 was used to sequence the TCRbeta amplicons with 250-bp paired-end reads. In the source study's methods: To recover full CDR3 sequences, reads were quality-trimmed using Trimmomatic v0.33 and paired reads were then merged using FLASH v1.2.11. V, D and J germline segments were assigned to the rearranged TCRbeta sequences by MiGEC v1.2.1b. Clonotype statistics and Shannon-Wiener diversity indices were calculated with VDJtools v1.0.0. Except for diversity analysis, only the 250 most abundant clonotypes of each sample were used in subsequent analyses to reduce sampling bias. TCRdb cleaned the public reads at Q25 with fastp, built clones with MiXCR and kept in-frame beta chains. Merged by CDR3 protein, the rows form single entries marked with the most common genes and DNA. TCRdb, rather than the study authors, made the V and J calls. The sample contains some 190,000 distinct CDR3 sequences, about 60% of them found a single time. The top ten hold about 70% of the sample.

The chain joins TRBV7-8 to TRBJ2-1; TRBD2 is a possible D gene, resting on 5 matching bases. The source is a man aged 35 to 55 with primary liver carcinoma and hepatitis B virus infection. Input material: peripheral blood. The sequenced DNA: TGTGCCATCAGTTCCACTCTGGGAGTTGACAATGAGCAGTTCTTC. Translated, this gives CAISSTLGVDNEQFF.